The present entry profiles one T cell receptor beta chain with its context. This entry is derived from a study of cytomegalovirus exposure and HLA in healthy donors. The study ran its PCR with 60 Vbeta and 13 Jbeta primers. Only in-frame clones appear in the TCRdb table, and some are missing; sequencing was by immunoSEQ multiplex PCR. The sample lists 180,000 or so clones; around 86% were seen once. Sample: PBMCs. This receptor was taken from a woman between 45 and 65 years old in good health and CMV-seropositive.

CDR3 nucleotide sequence: TGTGCCAGCAGCCGGGGACAGGGGAACACCGGGGAGCTGTTTTTT. As protein: CASSRGQGNTGELFF. V is TRBV7-9 and J is TRBJ2-2, with TRBD1 matching over 9 bases. The V gene's germline CDR1 is SEHNR and CDR2 FQNEAQ (reference sequence). J was trimmed by 1 base and V by 5 bases; bases with no gene match: 2. There are 15 residues in the CDR3.